This record looks at one T cell receptor (beta chain) sequence and its context. Its specificity is unknown. Every TCR beta cDNA library bore unique molecular identifiers. Starting from roughly 1.1 to 9.2 million T cells, the study yielded approximately 460,000 cDNA molecules. Using its own MiXCR run on the PCR reads, TCRdb lists one record per CDR3 protein. The table records fewer than 900,000 distinct CDR3 sequences, approximately 44% of them present only once. These data come from a study of post-analysis software for immune sequencing data. CDR3 size: 14 residues. Per germline, CDR1 MNHEY and CDR2 SVGAGI. V gave up 2 bases and J gave up 4 bases, with 11 bases separating them. Overall study results and limits: Samples prepared in the same batch strongly co-clustered by F measure. The five TRBV segments detected at higher frequency in patients than in controls included TRBV5-6, TRBV5-1 and TRBV20-1. Comparison with controls showed significantly lower normalized Chao1 diversity in multiple sclerosis patients.

The clonotype comes from a girl aged 5-17 years with multiple sclerosis. The chain links TRBV6-5 to TRBJ1-2, with unresolved D. The sequenced sample consisted of blood. CDR3 nucleotide sequence: TGTGCCAGCAGTTACCTAGGAATATCCTATGGCTACACCTTC. Translating it yields CASSYLGISYGYTF.